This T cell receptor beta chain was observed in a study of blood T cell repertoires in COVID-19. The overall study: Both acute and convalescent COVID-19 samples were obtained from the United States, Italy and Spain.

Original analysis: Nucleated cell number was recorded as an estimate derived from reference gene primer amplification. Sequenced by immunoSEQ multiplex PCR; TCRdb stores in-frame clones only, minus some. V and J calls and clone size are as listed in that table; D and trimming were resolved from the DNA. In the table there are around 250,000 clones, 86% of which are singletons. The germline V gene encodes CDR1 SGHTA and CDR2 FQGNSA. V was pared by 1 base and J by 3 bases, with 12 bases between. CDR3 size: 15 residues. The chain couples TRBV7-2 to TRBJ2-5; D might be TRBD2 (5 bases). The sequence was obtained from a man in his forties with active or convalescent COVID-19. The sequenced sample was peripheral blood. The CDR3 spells CASSLGSWGEETQYF. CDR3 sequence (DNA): TGTGCCAGCAGCTTAGGGTCCTGGGGAGAAGAGACCCAGTACTTC.